These T cell receptor beta chains were read from a single sample in a study of cytomegalovirus exposure and HLA in healthy donors. TCRdb's table, derived via immunoSEQ multiplex PCR, lists solely in-frame clones and lacks some. The sample consists of hundreds of thousands of clones, under 80% of them appearing once. Sequencing was performed on PBMCs. These receptor sequences come from a female donor in good health and CMV-seronegative. CDR3s include the opening cysteine and the closing phenylalanine or tryptophan. Each record gives: V gene, D gene, CDR3 length, J gene, clone size, CDR3 protein, CDR3 DNA. A D gene is named only where the DNA matches it firmly. Only part of the rows carry a size: once, few, many, or a class if the clone is expanded.

>TRBV5-1|NA|14|TRBJ2-5|NA
CASSFFWRQETQYF
TGCGCCAGCAGCTTTTTCTGGCGGCAAGAGACCCAGTACTTC
>TRBV7-9|NA|16|TRBJ1-4|few
CASSLHYRETNEKLFF
TGTGCCAGCAGCCTCCACTACAGGGAGACTAATGAAAAACTGTTTTTT
>TRBV11-3|TRBD2|18|TRBJ2-2|NA
CASSMGLAGGPYGGELFF
TGTGCCAGCAGCATGGGACTAGCGGGAGGGCCGTATGGCGGGGAGCTGTTTTTT
>TRBV7-2|NA|12|TRBJ1-4|NA
CASSQANEKLFF
TGTGCCAGCAGCCAGGCTAATGAAAAACTGTTTTTT
>TRBV18|NA|15|TRBJ2-5|NA
CASSPAQGLGETQYF
TGTGCCAGCTCACCTGCACAGGGTTTAGGGGAGACCCAGTACTTC
>TRBV19|NA|16|TRBJ1-2|NA
CASSTAPTRGGYGYTF
TGTGCCAGTAGTACTGCCCCTACACGGGGGGGCTATGGCTACACCTTC
>TRBV12-5|NA|12|TRBJ2-3|NA
CASGLGGDTQYF
TGTGCTAGTGGTTTGGGAGGAGATACGCAGTATTTT
>TRBV7-2|NA|15|TRBJ2-4|NA
CASSLSSGTKNIQYF
TGTGCCAGCAGCTTATCGTCAGGAACCAAAAACATTCAGTACTTC
>TRBV28|TRBD1|15|TRBJ2-4|NA
CASSSGGWAKNIQYF
TGTGCCAGCAGTTCAGGGGGCTGGGCCAAAAACATTCAGTACTTC
>TRBV11-2|NA|12|TRBJ2-7|once
CASSQDTYEQYF
TGTGCCAGCAGCCAGGACACCTACGAGCAGTACTTC
>TRBV7-9|TRBD1|15|TRBJ2-7|NA
CASSPRDRGWYEQYF
TGTGCCAGCAGCCCGCGGGACAGGGGTTGGTACGAGCAGTACTTC
>TRBV5-1|TRBD1|15|TRBJ2-7|few
CASSPIPGQGYEQYF
TGCGCCAGCAGCCCGATACCGGGACAGGGATACGAGCAGTACTTC
>TRBV5-5|TRBD1|17|TRBJ1-2|few
CASSLGQGTESNYGYTF
TGTGCCAGCAGCTTGGGACAGGGGACGGAATCTAACTATGGCTACACCTTC
>TRBV15|TRBD2|16|TRBJ2-5|NA
CATYPSGSIREETQYF
TGTGCCACCTATCCTAGCGGAAGTATTAGGGAAGAGACCCAGTACTTC
>TRBV7-8|TRBD2|16|TRBJ2-7|few
CASSLVAGGSTYEQYF
TGTGCCAGCAGCTTGGTAGCGGGAGGGTCTACCTACGAGCAGTACTTC
>TRBV6-1|TRBD1|16|TRBJ2-7|once
CASSGPGQGSSYEQYF
TGTGCCAGCAGTGGGCCGGGACAGGGGTCCTCCTACGAGCAGTACTTC
>TRBV4-1|TRBD1|13|TRBJ1-5|NA
CASSPGGFQPQHF
TGCGCCAGCAGCCCAGGGGGATTTCAGCCCCAGCATTTT
>TRBV30|NA|11|TRBJ2-3|NA
CAWRPEATQYF
TGTGCCTGGAGGCCCGAGGCTACGCAGTATTTT
>TRBV7-2|NA|12|TRBJ1-2|NA
CASSFRNYGYTF
TGTGCCAGCTCTTTCAGGAACTATGGCTACACCTTC
>TRBV2|TRBD1|15|TRBJ1-2|NA
CASRDRGLGGYGYTF
TGTGCCAGCCGGGACAGGGGGCTAGGGGGCTATGGCTACACCTTC
>TRBV2|NA|12|TRBJ2-5|NA
CATQGGGETQYF
TGTGCCACCCAGGGAGGGGGGGAGACCCAGTACTTC
>TRBV27|TRBD1|14|TRBJ2-2|few
CASSLSQGAGELFF
TGTGCCAGCAGTTTATCCCAGGGGGCCGGGGAGCTGTTTTTT
>TRBV13|TRBD1|15|TRBJ1-4|NA
CASSLFGTGDEKLFF
TGTGCCAGCAGCTTATTCGGGACAGGGGATGAAAAACTGTTTTTT
>TRBV6-5|NA|15|TRBJ1-5|NA
CASRPGVGRNQPQHF
TGTGCCAGCAGGCCAGGGGTGGGACGCAATCAGCCCCAGCATTTT
>TRBV6-4|TRBD2|13|TRBJ2-5|few
CASSSGTSGPQYF
TGTGCCAGCAGTTCCGGGACTAGCGGGCCGCAGTACTTC
>TRBV6-1|TRBD1|14|TRBJ1-1|NA
CASRVTGGETEAFF
TGTGCCAGCAGGGTGACAGGGGGTGAGACTGAAGCTTTCTTT
>TRBV7-2|NA|18|TRBJ1-4|few
CASSCPPGHCATNEKLFF
TGTGCCAGCAGCTGTCCGCCGGGACACTGTGCAACTAATGAAAAACTGTTTTTT
>TRBV29-1|TRBD1|15|TRBJ2-5|few
CSVERGQGSGETQYF
TGCAGCGTTGAAAGGGGACAGGGGTCCGGGGAGACCCAGTACTTC
>TRBV5-1|NA|16|TRBJ1-3|few
CASSYGGGSSGNTIYF
TGCGCCAGCAGCTACGGCGGCGGAAGCTCTGGAAACACCATATATTTT
>TRBV7-2|TRBD2|15|TRBJ2-1|few
CASRPGTSVYNEQFF
TGTGCCAGCAGGCCCGGGACTAGCGTGTACAATGAGCAGTTCTTC
>TRBV5-1|NA|13|TRBJ2-1|once
CASSPTDYNEQFF
TGCGCCAGCAGCCCTACCGACTACAATGAGCAGTTCTTC
>TRBV27|TRBD1|14|TRBJ1-1|once
CASSPGQGAAEAFF
TGTGCCAGCAGTCCCGGGCAGGGGGCTGCTGAAGCTTTCTTT
>TRBV11-1|TRBD1|15|TRBJ2-7|NA
CASSLGAGGAYEQYF
TGTGCCAGCAGCTTAGGGGCAGGGGGAGCCTACGAGCAGTACTTC
>TRBV6-5|TRBD2|16|TRBJ2-2|NA
CASSSPGTSVTGELFF
TGTGCCAGCAGTTCTCCCGGGACTAGCGTTACCGGGGAGCTGTTTTTT
>TRBV5-1|NA|11|TRBJ2-5|NA
CASSFGETQYF
TGCGCCAGCAGCTTCGGAGAGACCCAGTACTTC
>TRBV7-2|NA|12|TRBJ1-1|few
CASSFTGFRAFF
TGTGCCAGCAGCTTTACAGGGTTTCGAGCTTTCTTT
>TRBV5-5|NA|15|TRBJ2-1|NA
CASSFQGNSYNEQFF
TGTGCCAGCAGCTTTCAGGGAAACTCCTACAATGAGCAGTTCTTC
>TRBV19|TRBD2|19|TRBJ2-5|NA
CARRRGETSGSPLGETQYF
TGTGCCAGGAGGAGGGGCGAGACTAGCGGGAGCCCCCTCGGAGAGACCCAGTACTTC
>TRBV7-9|NA|14|TRBJ2-5|NA
CSSSSYRVWETQYF
TGTTCCAGCAGCTCGTACAGGGTTTGGGAGACCCAGTACTTC
>TRBV5-6|TRBD2|17|TRBJ2-5|NA
CASSLTGLARYQETQYF
TGTGCCAGCAGCTTGACCGGACTAGCGAGGTACCAAGAGACCCAGTACTTC
>TRBV7-9|NA|13|TRBJ2-1|few
CASSLSRTNEQFF
TGTGCCAGCAGCTTAAGTCGGACAAATGAGCAGTTCTTC
>TRBV2|NA|14|TRBJ1-3|NA
CASSVQAAGNTIYF
TGTGCCAGCAGTGTGCAGGCTGCTGGAAACACCATATATTTT
>TRBV2|TRBD1|15|TRBJ1-2|NA
CASSYTGGAGYGYTF
TGTGCCAGCAGTTATACAGGGGGCGCTGGCTATGGCTACACCTTC
>TRBV7-8|NA|13|TRBJ2-5|NA
CASSLEVPETQYF
TGTGCCAGCAGCTTGGAGGTCCCGGAGACCCAGTACTTC
>TRBV30|NA|14|TRBJ2-5|NA
CAWSARLVGETQYF
TGTGCCTGGAGTGCTCGACTCGTAGGTGAGACCCAGTACTTC
>TRBV5-1|NA|15|TRBJ1-1|NA
CASSLFSGDRTEAFF
TGCGCCAGCAGCTTGTTCTCAGGGGATAGGACTGAAGCTTTCTTT
>TRBV7-3|TRBD2|17|TRBJ2-7|NA
CSSSPTIGRTSGSDLVF
TGTTCCAGCAGCCCCACTATAGGACGGACTAGCGGGAGCGACCTCGTATTC
>TRBV15|TRBD1|14|TRBJ2-7|NA
CATSRPGTGYEQYF
TGTGCCACCAGCAGACCCGGGACAGGTTACGAGCAGTACTTC
>TRBV6-1|NA|12|TRBJ1-2|NA
CASTDTTYGYTF
TGTGCCAGCACGGACACGACCTATGGCTACACCTTC
>TRBV6-1|NA|15|TRBJ1-3|NA
CASSEQGQAGNTIYF
TGTGCCAGCAGTGAACAGGGGCAAGCGGGAAACACCATATATTTT
>TRBV5-4|TRBD1|15|TRBJ1-2|NA
CASSFGAGGNYGYTF
TGTGCCAGCAGCTTCGGGGCAGGGGGCAACTATGGCTACACCTTC
>TRBV28|NA|13|TRBJ2-3|NA
CASRPGMADTQYF
TGTGCCAGCCGTCCGGGGATGGCGGATACGCAGTATTTT
>TRBV11-3|NA|13|TRBJ2-5|NA
CASTQIRSETQYF
TGTGCCAGCACCCAAATCAGGTCAGAGACCCAGTACTTC